The source of this T cell receptor beta chain is a study of blood T cell repertoires in COVID-19 (dated by TCRdb to the early 2020s). For context, the study as a whole: The collaborator samples originated in the United States, Italy and Spain and spanned the acute and convalescent phases of COVID-19. Deeply sampled blood TCRbeta repertoires from subjects exposed to, actively infected with, or recovered from COVID-19 were included in the dataset. The sample metadata nearly always contained a de-identified subject ID, COVID-19 status, age in years and sex. Samples came from the ongoing ImmuneRACE study (first 160 participants) plus 1,254 subjects from 6 global collaborators. The material from the prospective study consisted of cDNA or gDNA derived from T cells, B-cell-depleted T cells, or PBMCs. The repertoires were made available in a free public database intended to serve as a resource for research on the immune response to SARS-CoV-2. Where HLA class I and class II types were available, the types were taken from metadata supplied by the sample provider, not from assay-based typing.

The collaborating institutions used their own protocols to collect whole blood in K2EDTA tubes. Collaborator samples were shipped for TCRbeta analysis as frozen whole blood, isolated PBMCs, or DNA extracted from either sample type. CDR1 and CDR2 are read off the germline V gene (reference sequence) as MNHEY and SMNVEV. Trimmed from V: 2 bases; trimmed from J: 7 bases; junction bases lacking a gene match: 7. The CDR3 covers 16 residues, taking in both the cysteine and the phenylalanine. Only the CDR3 region is kept as DNA, spanning 48 bases read in frame from base 1. This clone was seen more than once but under ten times. Its specific antigen is unknown. Base quality data are lacking; no much larger clone is found one base away. Results the study describes overall, beyond this receptor: How much clinical and demographic metadata was included differed by source and by participant, and the metadata was provided uncurated.

TCRbeta CDR3 regions were amplified from genomic DNA by means of the immunoSEQ Assay, a bias-controlled multiplex PCR. Per the source publication's procedure: Nucleated cell counts per sample were estimated from amplification of reference gene primers within the assay. Sequence reads were collapsed and filtered to measure the absolute abundance of every unique TCRbeta CDR3 rearrangement. For each sample, productive Simpson clonality was calculated as the square root of Simpson's diversity index across productive rearrangements. Drawn from immuneACCESS, this table holds only the in-frame rearrangements with V and J called that TCRdb kept. Clones are partly lost; checked studies trace under half to an unresolved V gene and leave the rest unexplained. That table is the source of V, J and clone size, and D and trimming were worked out from the DNA. The sample table contains 100,000 to 110,000 clones; only one count was recorded for around four fifths of them. Together, the top ten hold around an eighth of the sample.

This TCR came from a man aged 50 to 59 with active or convalescent COVID-19. Sequenced input: peripheral blood. The chain uses TRBV27 and TRBJ2-2; 10 bases in the junction line up with TRBD1. The CDR3 loop reads CASSLRGQGRSGELFF. The nucleotides are TGTGCCAGCAGTTTAAGGGGACAGGGGCGCAGCGGGGAGCTGTTTTTT.